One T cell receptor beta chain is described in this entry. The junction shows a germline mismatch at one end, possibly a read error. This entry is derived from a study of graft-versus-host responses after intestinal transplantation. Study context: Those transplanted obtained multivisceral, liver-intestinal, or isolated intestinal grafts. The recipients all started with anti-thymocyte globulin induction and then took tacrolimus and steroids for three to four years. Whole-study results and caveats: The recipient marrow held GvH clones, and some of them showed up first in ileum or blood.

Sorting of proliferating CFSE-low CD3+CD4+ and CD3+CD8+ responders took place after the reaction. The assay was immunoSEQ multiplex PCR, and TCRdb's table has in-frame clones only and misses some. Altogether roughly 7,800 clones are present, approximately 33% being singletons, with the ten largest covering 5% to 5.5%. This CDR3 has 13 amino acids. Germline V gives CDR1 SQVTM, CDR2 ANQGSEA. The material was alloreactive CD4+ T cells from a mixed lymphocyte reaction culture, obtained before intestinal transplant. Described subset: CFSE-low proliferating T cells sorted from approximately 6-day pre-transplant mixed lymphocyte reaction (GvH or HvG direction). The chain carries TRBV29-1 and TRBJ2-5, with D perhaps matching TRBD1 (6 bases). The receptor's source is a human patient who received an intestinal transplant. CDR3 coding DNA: TGCAGCGGGGGGACACCGGACCAAGGGACCCAGTACTTC. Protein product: CSGGTPDQGTQYF. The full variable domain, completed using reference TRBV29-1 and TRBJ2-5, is SAVISQKPSRDICQRGTSLTIQCQVDSQVTMMFWYRQQPGQSLTLIATANQGSEATYESGFVIDKFPISRPNLTFSTLTVSNMSPEDSSIYLCSGGTPDQGTQYFGPGTRLLVL.